A single sample is the source of the 21 T cell receptor beta chains below, sequenced in a study of blood T cell repertoires in COVID-19. Libraries were prepared by immunoSEQ multiplex PCR; TCRdb keeps only in-frame clonotypes and omits some of them. This table has a few hundred thousand clones, over 65% appearing once. Input material: peripheral blood. These TCRs come from a woman aged 80 or over with acute or convalescent COVID-19.

The CDR3 is CASSEMGGNEQFF. For the CDR3, the DNA is TGTGCCAGCAGTGAAATGGGGGGCAATGAGCAGTTCTTC. The chain has TRBV6-1 and TRBJ2-1; weak D call: TRBD2 (6 bases). This CDR3 contains 13 residues. CDR1 is MNHNS and CDR2 is SASEGT in the germline V gene. V was clipped by 2 bases and J by 6 bases, with 8 bases between them.

V gene TRBV19 combines with J gene TRBJ2-2, with TRBD2 matching 7 bases. With V trimmed by 9 bases and J by 7 bases, 17 bases remained unmatched. The CDR3 is made up of 16 amino acids. Germline values: CDR1 LNHDA, CDR2 SQIVND (reference sequence). CDR3 protein: CASRSRLTGGVGELFF. For the CDR3, the DNA is TGTGCCAGCCGATCCAGGCTAACGGGAGGCGTCGGGGAGCTGTTTTTT.

This chain joins TRBV5-5 and TRBJ2-7; 8 bases are shared with TRBD1. Unmatched junction bases numbered 11, after V lost 3 bases and J lost 3 bases. The CDR3 loop spans 16 amino acids. CDR1 is SGHKS, CDR2 YYEKEE, per germline (reference sequence). The CDR3 loop is CASSSARDRSIYEQYF. The CDR3 coding sequence is TGTGCCAGCAGCTCAGCCAGGGACAGGTCAATCTACGAGCAGTACTTC.

The chain carries TRBV6-5 and TRBJ1-6; possible D gene TRBD1, 5 bases. CDR1 MNHEY and CDR2 SVGAGI come from the germline V gene. V was clipped by 0 bases and J by 9 bases, with 12 bases between them. This CDR3 contains 15 residues. In DNA form, the CDR3 reads TGTGCCAGCAGTTACTCATGGGGGGGGGTTTCACCCCTCCACTTT. It specifies CASSYSWGGVSPLHF.

The chain is built from TRBV14 and TRBJ1-2, with TRBD1 matching over 8 bases. CDR1 is SGHDN, CDR2 FVKESK, per germline. With 3 bases clipped from V and 5 bases from J, the junction kept 8 bases outside the gene matches. CDR3 length equals 15 residues. The CDR3 DNA reads TGTGCCAGCAGCCATGGGGGGACAGGACTTTATGGCTACACCTTC. This codes for CASSHGGTGLYGYTF.

In its sample, this clone was seen once. This rearrangement joins TRBV15 to TRBJ1-5, with TRBD1 matching 10 bases. Germline V CDR1 and CDR2: LNHNV, YYDKDF (reference sequence). J was trimmed by 4 bases and V by 0 bases; bases with no gene match: 3. This CDR3 is built from 16 residues. CDR3 sequence (DNA): TGTGCCACCAGCAGAGATTCGGACAGGGGGAATCAGCCCCAGCATTTT. It is translated as CATSRDSDRGNQPQHF.

The chain recombines TRBV11-2 with TRBJ1-2; perhaps TRBD1 as D (5 bases). This CDR3 has 14 amino acids. CDR1 and CDR2 (germline): SGHAT, FQNNGV. The V end was cut by 4 bases, the J end by 4 bases, with 13 bases between. CDR3 loop: CASSSLTGVYGYTF. The CDR3 DNA sequence: TGTGCCAGCAGCTCCCTGACGGGGGTCTATGGCTACACCTTC.

V usage is TRBV5-6 and J usage is TRBJ2-5, with D maybe TRBD1 (5 bases). CDR1 and CDR2 (germline): SGHDT, YYEEEE. The CDR3 runs 14 residues. V gave up 1 base and J gave up 7 bases, with 14 bases separating them. CDR3 region: CASSLWGSLGTQYF. The CDR3 bases are TGTGCCAGCAGCTTGTGGGGCAGCCTCGGGACCCAGTACTTC.

The chain uses TRBV2 and TRBJ2-7, with D possibly matching TRBD2 (5 bases). V lost 4 bases and J 4 bases, leaving 8 bases between the germline ends. From germline, CDR1 is SNHLY and CDR2 FYNNEI. The CDR3 loop spans 12 amino acids. The DNA of the CDR3 is TGTGCCAGCAGTGGCCTAGCTTACGAGCAGTACTTC. This sequence encodes CASSGLAYEQYF.

The CDR3 loop reads CASSLAGSYEQYF. CDR3 coding DNA: TGTGCCAGCAGCTTGGCGGGGTCCTACGAGCAGTACTTC. The chain recombines TRBV5-4 with TRBJ2-7; tentative D call: TRBD2 (5 bases). The CDR3 consists of 13 residues. The V and J ends lost 0 bases and 1 base respectively, with 5 bases between them. The germline V gene encodes CDR1 SGHNT and CDR2 YYREEE (reference sequence).

The chain employs TRBV4-1 and TRBJ2-6; a weak D match, TRBD1 (5 bases). The germline V and J ends were trimmed by 1 base and 0 bases, with 10 bases remaining between them. Germline CDR1 is MGHRA and CDR2 is YSYEKL. This CDR3 comprises 17 residues. In nucleotides, the CDR3 is TGCGCCAGCAGCCAAGGACAGCTGGACTCTGGGGCCAACGTCCTGACTTTC. It is translated as CASSQGQLDSGANVLTF.

This clone was picked up one time. This chain connects TRBV11-2 to TRBJ2-7; TRBD1 aligns across 9 bases. V was pared by 5 bases and J by 5 bases, with 4 bases of the junction left unmatched. From germline, CDR1 is SGHAT and CDR2 FQNNGV. This CDR3 is 13 amino acids long. CDR3 region: CASSRDRAHEQYF. The CDR3 DNA follows: TGTGCCAGCAGCCGGGACAGGGCCCACGAGCAGTACTTC. The full variable domain, with the rest looked up from reference TRBV11-2 and TRBJ2-7, is EAGVAQSPRYKIIEKRQSVAFWCNPISGHATLYWYQQILGQGPKLLIQFQNNGVVDDSQLPKDRFSAERLKGVDSTLKIQPAKLEDSAVYLCASSRDRAHEQYFGPGTRLTVT.

This clone was seen once. The chain employs TRBV5-1 and TRBJ2-2; weak D call: TRBD2 (5 bases). The ends were cut back, 1 base at V and 10 bases at J, with 20 bases in the middle. Germline CDR1 and CDR2: SGHRS and YFSETQ. The CDR3 is 16 amino acids. The CDR3 sequence is CASSLNVWRASQELFF. In DNA form, the CDR3 reads TGCGCCAGCAGCTTGAACGTCTGGCGCGCTAGCCAGGAGCTGTTTTTT.

The chain is built from TRBV27 and TRBJ2-7; D gene uncertain. V was shortened by 3 bases and J by 2 bases, with 5 bases between the two germline ends. This CDR3 has 12 residues. Per the germline V gene, CDR1 is MNHEY and CDR2 is SMNVEV (reference sequence). The CDR3 reads CASSFFTYEQYF. In DNA form, the CDR3 reads TGTGCCAGCAGTTTTTTCACCTACGAGCAGTACTTC.

The chain recombines TRBV5-1 with TRBJ2-5; TRBD1 might be the D (5 bases). Trimming stripped 6 bases from V and 2 bases from J, with 14 bases between. The CDR3 length is 14 residues. The germline gives CDR1 SGHRS, CDR2 YFSETQ. CDR3 region: CASNRRQGQETQYF. CDR3 sequence (DNA): TGCGCCAGCAATCGGCGGCAGGGTCAAGAGACCCAGTACTTC.

This chain uses TRBV6-5 with TRBJ1-2, with D perhaps matching TRBD1 (5 bases). Germline V gives CDR1 MNHEY, CDR2 SVGAGI. Trimming left V 0 bases short and J 5 bases short, with 10 bases between. This CDR3 is 14 amino acids long. The CDR3 here is CASSYSYSGYGYTF. In DNA form, the CDR3 reads TGTGCCAGCAGTTACTCGTATTCAGGGTATGGCTACACCTTC.

The J gene is TRBJ2-3, the V gene TRBV6-5, with 10 bases lining up with TRBD1. Germline CDR1 and CDR2: MNHEY and SVGAGI. This CDR3 has 15 residues. With V trimmed by 7 bases and J by 4 bases, 8 bases remained unmatched. CDR3 nucleotides: TGTGCCAGCAACGACAGGGGGCGCGTGCCAGATACGCAGTATTTT. Protein: CASNDRGRVPDTQYF.

V usage is TRBV12-3 or TRBV12-4 and J usage is TRBJ2-5; possible D gene TRBD1, 5 bases. Trimming cost V 8 bases and J 1 base, with 8 bases left between them. This CDR3 has 12 residues. The CDR3 coding sequence is TGTGCCAGCGGGGCAGTCCAAGAGACCCAGTACTTC. Its protein is CASGAVQETQYF.

The rearrangement uses TRBV29-1 and TRBJ1-2; no reliable D call. Germline values: CDR1 SQVTM, CDR2 ANQGSEA. This CDR3 has 15 amino acids. V gave up 1 base and J gave up 4 bases, with 16 bases separating them. The CDR3: CSVEAMADSIYGYTF. CDR3 DNA sequence: TGCAGCGTTGAAGCAATGGCTGATTCCATCTATGGCTACACCTTC.

DNA of the CDR3: TGCGCCAGCAGCTTGGGACAGGCGATTCGGGAGACCCAGTACTTC. Its protein product is CASSLGQAIRETQYF. J is TRBJ2-5 and V is TRBV5-1; tentatively, D is TRBD1 (6 bases). Trimming took 0 bases from V and 5 from J, leaving 14 bases between them. This CDR3 region has 15 residues. From germline, CDR1 is SGHRS and CDR2 YFSETQ.

This sequence joins TRBV7-9 and TRBJ1-1; maybe TRBD1 (5 bases). The CDR3 runs 10 residues. V lost 4 bases and J 8 bases, leaving 5 bases between the germline ends. CDR1 and CDR2 (germline): SEHNR, FQNEAQ (reference sequence). CDR3 loop: CASSWGEAFF. The DNA for the CDR3 is TGTGCCAGCAGCTGGGGCGAAGCTTTCTTT.